Listed below are T cell receptor beta chains from one sample, sequenced in a study of T cell responses to AZD1222 COVID-19 vaccine. Sequencing was performed with immunoSEQ multiplex PCR; in TCRdb, only in-frame clones are kept and a portion is missing. The table includes 120,000 to 150,000 clones, approximately 89% detected once. Sequenced here: peripheral blood, sampled on day 0 of MenACWY control vaccination. Every receptor here comes from an adult in good health. Each CDR3 is given with its conserved first and last residue. Each record gives: V gene, J gene, D gene, clone size, CDR3 protein, CDR3 DNA. D genes are given only for firm matches. Size is stated for part of the rows, as once, few or many counts, or as a class when the clone is expanded.

TRBV5-8	TRBJ1-2	.	.	CASSFRTPKNYGYTF	TGTGCCAGCAGCTTTAGGACACCTAAGAACTATGGCTACACCTTC
TRBV13	TRBJ2-7	.	.	CASSRPPESYEQYF	TGTGCCAGCAGCCGACCGCCAGAATCCTACGAGCAGTACTTC
TRBV6-5	TRBJ2-6	.	.	CASSQKSANVLTF	TGTGCCAGCAGCCAAAAAAGTGCCAACGTCCTGACTTTC
TRBV19	TRBJ1-1	.	.	CASSSLENTEAFF	TGTGCCAGTAGTTCGCTTGAGAACACTGAAGCTTTCTTT
TRBV29-1	TRBJ2-7	TRBD1	.	CSVRSGGSYEQYF	TGCAGCGTTCGTTCAGGGGGCTCCTACGAGCAGTACTTC
TRBV3-1/TRBV3-2	TRBJ2-1	.	few	CASSQDRGQLRMDEQFF	TGTGCCAGCAGCCAAGATCGGGGTCAACTACGGATGGATGAGCAGTTCTTC
TRBV19	TRBJ1-5	TRBD1	.	CASSIGTGRNQPQHF	TGTGCCAGTAGTATAGGGACAGGGCGCAATCAGCCCCAGCATTTT
TRBV7-9	TRBJ2-5	TRBD2	few	CASSLVTSGSTLYQETQYF	TGTGCCAGCAGCTTAGTGACTAGCGGGAGCACACTGTACCAAGAGACCCAGTACTTC
TRBV7-2	TRBJ2-3	.	.	CASSLGPGDTQYF	TGTGCCAGCAGCTTAGGTCCCGGGGATACGCAGTATTTT
TRBV19	TRBJ1-2	.	few	CASSIGPERTFNYGYTF	TGTGCCAGTAGTATAGGACCGGAGCGGACCTTTAACTATGGCTACACCTTC
TRBV11-2	TRBJ2-1	.	.	CASSRTGTYNEQFF	TGTGCCAGCAGCCGCACCGGGACCTACAATGAGCAGTTCTTC
TRBV11-3	TRBJ2-2	.	.	CASSLGGGGLSGELFF	TGTGCCAGCAGCTTAGGGGGCGGAGGCCTTTCCGGGGAGCTGTTTTTT
TRBV5-6	TRBJ1-4	TRBD1	once	CASSLGPTGVALNEKLFF	TGTGCCAGCAGCTTGGGCCCTACAGGGGTGGCCCTTAATGAAAAACTGTTTTTT
TRBV28	TRBJ2-1	TRBD2	few	CASIGLAGANEQFF	TGTGCCAGCATAGGACTAGCGGGAGCCAATGAGCAGTTCTTC
TRBV29-1	TRBJ2-7	TRBD1	.	CSVEAVGQETYEQYF	TGCAGCGTTGAAGCGGTGGGACAGGAGACCTACGAGCAGTACTTC
TRBV19	TRBJ1-3	.	.	CASSLFTGSGNTIYF	TGTGCCAGTAGTTTATTTACAGGGTCTGGAAACACCATATATTTT
TRBV5-1	TRBJ2-2	.	.	CASRFDYTGELFF	TGCGCCAGCAGATTCGATTACACCGGGGAGCTGTTTTTT
TRBV9	TRBJ1-1	.	.	CASSVEPMNTEAFF	TGTGCCAGCAGCGTAGAACCCATGAACACTGAAGCTTTCTTT
TRBV30	TRBJ1-2	.	.	CAWSPDSYGYTF	TGTGCCTGGAGTCCCGACAGCTATGGCTACACCTTC
TRBV4-3	TRBJ2-1	.	.	CASSQDRGTKWESYNEQFF	TGCGCCAGCAGCCAAGATAGGGGGACAAAATGGGAGTCCTACAATGAGCAGTTCTTC
TRBV19	TRBJ2-3	.	.	CASSSALVLRSIDTQYF	TGTGCCAGTAGTAGCGCCTTAGTCCTCCGGTCAATAGATACGCAGTATTTT
TRBV18	TRBJ1-3	TRBD1	.	CASSPDRQIGNTIYF	TGTGCCAGCTCACCGGACAGGCAGATTGGAAACACCATATATTTT
TRBV5-5	TRBJ1-2	.	.	CASSTDGGTGF	TGTGCCAGCAGCACCGATGGGGGGACGGGCTTC
TRBV5-1	TRBJ1-3	.	.	CASSLAVGTAGNTIYF	TGCGCCAGCAGCTTGGCCGTCGGGACGGCTGGAAACACCATATATTTT
TRBV19	TRBJ1-3	.	.	CASSMVAGNTIYF	TGTGCCAGTAGTATGGTTGCTGGAAACACCATATATTTT
TRBV18	TRBJ1-4	.	once	CASSPYRVRTNEKLFF	TGTGCCAGCTCACCGTACAGGGTTAGGACTAATGAAAAACTGTTTTTT
TRBV7-2	TRBJ1-3	.	.	CASSSQGNTIYF	TGTGCCAGCAGCTCCCAAGGAAACACCATATATTTT
TRBV19	TRBJ2-7	.	.	CASSVSQGASYEQYF	TGTGCCAGTAGTGTGAGTCAGGGAGCCTCCTACGAGCAGTACTTC
TRBV14	TRBJ2-3	.	.	CASKNRPTDTQYF	TGTGCCAGCAAAAACAGGCCCACAGATACGCAGTATTTT
TRBV14	TRBJ1-6	.	.	CASSFTTAGSSPLHF	TGTGCCAGCAGTTTTACTACCGCAGGGAGCTCACCCCTCCACTTT
TRBV10-3	TRBJ2-2	TRBD2	.	CAISQGLAGAGELFF	TGTGCCATCAGCCAGGGACTAGCGGGAGCCGGGGAGCTGTTTTTT
TRBV7-9	TRBJ2-7	.	.	CASSLEVISYEQYF	TGTGCCAGCAGCTTAGAGGTTATCTCCTACGAGCAGTACTTC
TRBV3-1/TRBV3-2	TRBJ1-4	.	.	CASSQVPRWGKSNEKLFF	TGTGCCAGCAGCCAAGTTCCCCGATGGGGGAAGAGTAATGAAAAACTGTTTTTT
TRBV19	TRBJ1-4	.	.	CASSILGDEKLFF	TGTGCCAGTAGTATTCTGGGAGACGAAAAACTGTTTTTT
TRBV5-4	TRBJ2-7	TRBD2	.	CASSIAGGDYEQYF	TGTGCCAGCAGTATAGCGGGGGGTGACTACGAGCAGTACTTC
TRBV27	TRBJ2-2	.	.	CASSLGGGRAFTGELFF	TGTGCCAGCAGTTTGGGGGGGGGCAGGGCTTTCACCGGGGAGCTGTTTTTT
TRBV4-3	TRBJ2-7	.	.	CASSQDPPSSGTPYEQYF	TGCGCCAGCAGCCAAGATCCTCCGTCCTCAGGGACCCCCTACGAGCAGTACTTC
TRBV15	TRBJ2-3	TRBD2	.	CATSRERGGTDTQYF	TGTGCCACCAGCAGAGAGCGGGGGGGCACAGATACGCAGTATTTT
TRBV7-8	TRBJ2-2	.	.	CASTTSDYANTGELFF	TGTGCCAGCACCACCAGTGACTACGCGAACACCGGGGAGCTGTTTTTT
TRBV4-2	TRBJ2-3	TRBD2	.	CASSRGGSGGQGSTDTQYF	TGTGCCAGCAGCCGGGGGGGTAGCGGGGGCCAAGGCAGCACAGATACGCAGTATTTT